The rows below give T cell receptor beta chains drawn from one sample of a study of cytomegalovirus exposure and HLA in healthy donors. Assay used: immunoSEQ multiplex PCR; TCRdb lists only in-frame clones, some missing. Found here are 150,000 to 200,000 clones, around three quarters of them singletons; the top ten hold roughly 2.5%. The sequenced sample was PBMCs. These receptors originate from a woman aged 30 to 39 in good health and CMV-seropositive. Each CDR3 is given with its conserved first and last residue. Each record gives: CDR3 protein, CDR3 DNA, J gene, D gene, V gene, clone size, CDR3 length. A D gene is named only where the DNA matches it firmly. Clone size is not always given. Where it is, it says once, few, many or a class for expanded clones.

CASSQDMIQETQYF TGCGCCAGCAGCCAAGACATGATACAGGAGACCCAGTACTTC TRBJ2-5 NA TRBV4-1 NA 14
CSVAEEFTEAFF TGCAGCGTTGCGGAGGAGTTTACTGAAGCTTTCTTT TRBJ1-1 NA TRBV29-1 NA 12
CASSQDPGSSYEQYF TGCGCCAGCAGCCAAGATCCCGGGAGCTCCTACGAGCAGTACTTC TRBJ2-7 NA TRBV4-3 few 15
CASSGPGQGSTEAFF TGTGCCAGCAGCGGTCCGGGACAGGGAAGCACTGAAGCTTTCTTT TRBJ1-1 TRBD1 TRBV5-5 NA 15
CASSLLSGGNEKLFF TGCGCCAGCAGCTTGCTATCAGGGGGGAATGAAAAACTGTTTTTT TRBJ1-4 TRBD1 TRBV5-1 NA 15
CASSVELAGGEFF TGTGCCAGCAGCGTAGAACTAGCGGGGGGGGAGTTCTTC TRBJ2-1 TRBD2 TRBV9 NA 13
CASSGGVEQFF TGTGCCAGCAGTGGGGGGGTCGAGCAGTTCTTC TRBJ2-1 NA TRBV2 NA 11
CASRTGKETQYF TGCGCCAGCAGGACAGGGAAAGAGACCCAGTACTTC TRBJ2-5 TRBD1 TRBV10-1 NA 12
CASTSGQSGNTIYF TGTGCCAGCACCTCGGGACAAAGTGGAAACACCATATATTTT TRBJ1-3 NA TRBV28 NA 14
CASGLVLGGGPSSYNEQFF TGTGCTAGTGGTTTGGTACTTGGCGGGGGGCCAAGCTCCTACAATGAGCAGTTCTTC TRBJ2-1 TRBD2 TRBV12-5 NA 19
CASSFGAGGLTTQYF TGTGCCAGCAGCTTTGGTGCGGGGGGGTTGACTACGCAGTATTTT TRBJ2-3 TRBD2 TRBV5-4 NA 15
CASSLTGQPNSPLHF TGCGCCAGCAGCTTGACAGGACAACCCAATTCACCCCTCCACTTT TRBJ1-6 NA TRBV5-1 NA 15
CASTRFWNTEAFF TGTGCCAGCACCCGTTTTTGGAACACTGAAGCTTTCTTT TRBJ1-1 NA TRBV6-5 NA 13
CASSQQRQAGNSPLHF TGCGCCAGCAGCCAACAACGGCAGGCTGGTAATTCACCCCTCCACTTT TRBJ1-6 NA TRBV4-1 NA 16
CASSRGTQGWNQPQHF TGTGCCAGCAGCCGAGGGACACAGGGCTGGAATCAGCCCCAGCATTTT TRBJ1-5 NA TRBV5-8 NA 16
CASSSPSDSVYGYTF TGTGCCAGCAGCTCCCCCTCGGACAGCGTCTATGGCTACACCTTC TRBJ1-2 NA TRBV11-3 NA 15
CASSYPGYEQYF TGTGCCAGCAGCTATCCGGGCTACGAGCAGTACTTC TRBJ2-7 NA TRBV7-2 NA 12
CASRFAGGPWEQYF TGTGCCAGCAGGTTTGCGGGGGGGCCGTGGGAGCAGTACTTC TRBJ2-7 TRBD2 TRBV5-4 NA 14
CASSGSTFNSPLHF TGTGCCAGCTCAGGCAGTACGTTTAATTCACCCCTCCACTTT TRBJ1-6 NA TRBV18 NA 14
CASSSRGQAQPQHF TGTGCCAGCAGTTCTAGAGGACAGGCTCAGCCCCAGCATTTT TRBJ1-5 TRBD1 TRBV27 NA 14
CASEKQGGYEQYF TGTGCTAGTGAGAAACAGGGCGGCTACGAGCAGTACTTC TRBJ2-7 NA TRBV12-5 few 13
CASRTQGNEQFF TGTGCCAGCAGAACACAGGGAAATGAGCAGTTCTTC TRBJ2-1 NA TRBV11-1 NA 12
CASSMAVSYEQYF TGTGCCAGTAGTATGGCGGTATCCTACGAGCAGTACTTC TRBJ2-7 NA TRBV19 NA 13
CASSRQGAAGQDTQYF TGCGCCAGCAGCAGGCAGGGGGCTGCGGGTCAGGATACGCAGTATTTT TRBJ2-3 TRBD1 TRBV5-1 NA 16
CASSLVAGGLPYEQYF TGTGCCAGCAGCTTGGTAGCGGGGGGGCTACCCTACGAGCAGTACTTC TRBJ2-7 TRBD2 TRBV11-3 NA 16
CAGGRGTDTQYF TGTGCCGGGGGGAGGGGCACAGATACGCAGTATTTT TRBJ2-3 TRBD2 TRBV28 NA 12
CASSFGSLGTPAYEQYF TGTGCCAGCAGTTTTGGGAGTTTAGGGACACCAGCCTACGAGCAGTACTTC TRBJ2-7 NA TRBV27 NA 17
CASSLVGGTEKLFF TGTGCCAGCAGCTTAGTAGGGGGCACGGAAAAACTGTTTTTT TRBJ1-4 TRBD1 TRBV7-2 NA 14
CASSLLFSGGRDEQFF TGTGCCAGCAGCTTACTATTCTCGGGGGGGCGTGATGAGCAGTTCTTC TRBJ2-1 TRBD2 TRBV7-2 few 16
CASSLEQGINEKLFF TGTGCCAGCAGCTTAGAACAGGGGATTAATGAAAAACTGTTTTTT TRBJ1-4 TRBD1 TRBV7-8 NA 15
CASSPGQGSSYEQYF TGTGCCAGCTCACCGGGGCAGGGGTCCTCCTACGAGCAGTACTTC TRBJ2-7 NA TRBV18 NA 15
CASSRYFGQPQHF TGTGCCAGCAGTCGATACTTTGGTCAGCCCCAGCATTTT TRBJ1-5 NA TRBV7-9 NA 13
CASSVGVAQETQYF TGTGCCAGCAGCGTCGGGGTTGCCCAAGAGACCCAGTACTTC TRBJ2-5 NA TRBV9 NA 14
CASSLGQGPSYGYTF TGTGCCAGCAGCTTGGGACAGGGGCCTTCCTATGGCTACACCTTC TRBJ1-2 TRBD1 TRBV5-6 once 15
CASSLETGGRRFF TGTGCCAGCAGCTTGGAGACAGGGGGCCGCCGGTTTTTT TRBJ1-4 TRBD1 TRBV5-4 NA 13
CASAGGVSAYEQYF TGTGCCAGCGCGGGGGGGGTGAGCGCCTACGAGCAGTACTTC TRBJ2-7 TRBD2 TRBV6-5 NA 14
CASSPGTGGYGYTF TGTGCCAGCAGTCCGGGGACAGGGGGATATGGCTACACCTTC TRBJ1-2 TRBD1 TRBV6-6 NA 14
CASSGRQGASYNEQFF TGTGCCAGCAGCGGACGACAGGGGGCCTCCTACAATGAGCAGTTCTTC TRBJ2-1 TRBD1 TRBV7-9 NA 16
CASSLGAGGNEQFF TGTGCCAGCAGTTTAGGAGCGGGGGGCAATGAGCAGTTCTTC TRBJ2-1 TRBD2 TRBV27 NA 14
CASRHRDRDNSPLHF TGTGCCAGCAGGCATCGGGACAGGGACAATTCACCCCTCCACTTT TRBJ1-6 TRBD1 TRBV6-5 NA 15
CASSPPRLAGGPNEQFF TGTGCCAGCAGTCCCCCGAGACTAGCGGGGGGGCCCAATGAGCAGTTCTTC TRBJ2-1 TRBD2 TRBV27 NA 17